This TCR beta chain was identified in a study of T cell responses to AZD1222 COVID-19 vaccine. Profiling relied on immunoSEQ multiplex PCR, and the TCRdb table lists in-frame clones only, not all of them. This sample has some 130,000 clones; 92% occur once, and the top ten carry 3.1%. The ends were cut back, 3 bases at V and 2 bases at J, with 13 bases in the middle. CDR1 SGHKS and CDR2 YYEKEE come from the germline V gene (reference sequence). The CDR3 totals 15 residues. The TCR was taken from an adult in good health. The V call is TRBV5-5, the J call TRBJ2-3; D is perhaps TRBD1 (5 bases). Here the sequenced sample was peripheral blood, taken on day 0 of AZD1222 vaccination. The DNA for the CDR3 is TGTGCCAGCAGCTGGGGTGGGGCACCCACAGATACGCAGTATTTT. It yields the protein CASSWGGAPTDTQYF.